This T cell receptor (beta chain) was obtained from a study of Ad26.COV2.S vaccination and SARS-CoV-2 variants. Findings and limits, study-wide: Considerable breadth of spike-specific CD8+ and CD4+ T cell responses has reportedly been documented following vaccination.

This clone was detected once. The target antigen is unknown. CDR1 MGHDK and CDR2 SYGVNS come from the germline V gene. The J segment lost 3 bases and the V segment lost 1 base, leaving 6 bases of the junction unmatched. The CDR3 is 17 residues long. TCRdb's table, derived via immunoSEQ multiplex PCR, lists solely in-frame clones and lacks some. The sample yields about 350,000 clones, approximately 90% seen once. The V and J genes are TRBV25-1 and TRBJ2-2; 9 positions agree with TRBD1. This clonotype originated in a human donor who had recovered from COVID-19. Sample: peripheral blood, taken after recovery from COVID-19. CDR3 nucleotide sequence: TGTGCCAGCAGTGAATGGAGGACAGGGGAGTACACCGGGGAGCTGTTTTTT. This sequence encodes CASSEWRTGEYTGELFF.